This T cell receptor (beta chain) emerged from a study of T cells in Graves' hyperthyroidism and ophthalmopathy. Patients were excluded for uncontrolled infection, other autoimmune disease, pregnancy or lactation. The study based diagnoses on clinical symptoms, serum thyroxine and TRAb, thyroid ultrasound and orbital computed tomography. Study outcomes and limitations: Most thyroid-expanded clonotypes above 0.001 were also found in blood. Ophthalmopathy was predicted by the model a median of 6.5 months ahead of onset.

Regions amplified from RNA transcripts were the TCR beta CDR3 regions. HTBI primers were used for first-round RT-PCR of the TCR CDR3. Via MiXCR, TCRdb re-called the multiplex PCR reads, giving one row per CDR3 protein. The sample shows around 690,000 distinct CDR3 sequences, 15% to 20% of them seen only once. This clonotype was observed at least ten times. What it recognizes is unknown. Sequenced: blood. This clonotype was obtained from a man aged 45-65 years with Graves' hyperthyroidism.

CDR3: CASSATSGSPPGSTDTQYF. The CDR3 DNA reads TGTGCCAGCAGCGCAACTAGCGGGTCCCCTCCCGGCTCCACAGATACGCAGTATTTT. The rearrangement links TRBV7-9 to TRBJ2-3; 9 bases match TRBD2. The germline gives CDR1 SEHNR, CDR2 FQNEAQ (reference sequence). The ends lost 5 bases at V and 2 bases at J; junction bases unmatched: 17. The CDR3 contains 19 residues.